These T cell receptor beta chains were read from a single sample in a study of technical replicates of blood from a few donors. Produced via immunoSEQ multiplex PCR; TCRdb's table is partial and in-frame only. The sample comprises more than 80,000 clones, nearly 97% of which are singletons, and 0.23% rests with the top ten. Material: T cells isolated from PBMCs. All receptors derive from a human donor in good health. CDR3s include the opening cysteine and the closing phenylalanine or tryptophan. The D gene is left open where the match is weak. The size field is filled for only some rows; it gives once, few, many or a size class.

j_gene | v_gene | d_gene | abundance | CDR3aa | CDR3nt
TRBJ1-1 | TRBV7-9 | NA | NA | CASSLPQGQATEAFF | TGTGCCAGCAGCTTGCCCCAGGGGCAGGCGACTGAAGCTTTCTTT
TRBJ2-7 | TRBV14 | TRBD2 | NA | CASRLAGNSYEQYF | TGTGCCAGCAGACTAGCGGGAAACTCCTACGAGCAGTACTTC
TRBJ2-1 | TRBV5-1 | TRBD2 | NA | CASSRIAGGYYNEQFF | TGCGCCAGCAGCAGAATAGCGGGAGGGTACTACAATGAGCAGTTCTTC
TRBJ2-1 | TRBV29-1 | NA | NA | CSVDRGVYNEQFF | TGCAGCGTTGACAGGGGGGTTTACAATGAGCAGTTCTTC
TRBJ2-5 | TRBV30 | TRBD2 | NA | CAWSALAGIKETQYF | TGTGCCTGGAGCGCCCTAGCGGGGATAAAAGAGACCCAGTACTTC
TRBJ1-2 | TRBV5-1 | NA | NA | CASSLVLTGTNYGYTF | TGCGCCAGCAGCTTGGTCCTTACAGGGACTAACTATGGCTACACCTTC
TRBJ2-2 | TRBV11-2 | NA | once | CASSSPQQSATGELFF | TGTGCCAGCAGCTCCCCGCAACAGTCCGCGACCGGGGAGCTGTTTTTT
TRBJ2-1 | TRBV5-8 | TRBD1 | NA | CASSLALTGGWNNEQFF | TGTGCCAGCAGCTTGGCCCTAACAGGGGGGTGGAACAATGAGCAGTTCTTC
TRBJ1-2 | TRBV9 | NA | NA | CASSVEDTYGYTF | TGTGCCAGCAGCGTAGAGGACACATATGGCTACACCTTC
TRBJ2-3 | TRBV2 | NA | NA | CASSEGLFTDTQYF | TGTGCCAGCAGTGAGGGACTCTTCACAGATACGCAGTATTTT
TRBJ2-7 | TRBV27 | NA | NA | CASSGSSYEQYF | TGTGCCAGCAGTGGTAGCTCCTACGAGCAGTACTTC
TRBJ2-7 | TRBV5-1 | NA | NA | CASSEGGTYEQYF | TGCGCCAGCAGCGAGGGGGGGACCTACGAGCAGTACTTC
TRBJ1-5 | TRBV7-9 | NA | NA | CASSLNSQPQHF | TGTGCCAGCAGCTTAAACTCCCAGCCCCAGCATTTT
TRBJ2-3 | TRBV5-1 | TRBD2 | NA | CASGASSGGVADTQYF | TGCGCCAGCGGGGCTTCCAGCGGGGGGGTAGCAGATACGCAGTATTTT
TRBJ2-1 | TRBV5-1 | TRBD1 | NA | CASSLGQGSSYNEQFF | TGCGCCAGCAGCTTGGGACAGGGGTCGTCCTACAATGAGCAGTTCTTC
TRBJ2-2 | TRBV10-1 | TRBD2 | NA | CASRPGLAGGTGELFF | TGCGCCAGCAGACCCGGACTAGCGGGAGGAACCGGGGAGCTGTTTTTT
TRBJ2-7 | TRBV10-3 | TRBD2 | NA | CAISELWPKGTSGDLHEQYF | TGTGCCATCAGTGAGTTATGGCCCAAGGGGACTAGCGGGGATCTGCACGAGCAGTACTTC
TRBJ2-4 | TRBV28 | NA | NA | CASSLYGSPQNIQYF | TGTGCCAGCAGTTTATATGGGAGCCCCCAGAACATTCAGTACTTC
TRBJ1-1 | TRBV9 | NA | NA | CASSVVSGNTEAFF | TGTGCCAGCAGCGTAGTGTCAGGGAACACTGAAGCTTTCTTT
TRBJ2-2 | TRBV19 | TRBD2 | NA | CASCELAGVAGELFF | TGTGCCAGCTGTGAACTAGCGGGAGTGGCCGGGGAGCTGTTTTTT
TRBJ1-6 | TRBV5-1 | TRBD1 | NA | CASSPRTGSSYNSPLHF | TGCGCCAGCAGCCCCCGGACAGGTTCATCCTATAATTCACCCCTCCACTTT
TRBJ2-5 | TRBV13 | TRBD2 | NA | CASSLFEVPLAGGQETQYF | TGTGCCAGCAGCTTATTTGAGGTGCCGTTGGCGGGGGGACAAGAGACCCAGTACTTC
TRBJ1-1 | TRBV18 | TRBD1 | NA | CASSPRSGQGNTEAFF | TGTGCCAGCTCACCACGGTCGGGACAGGGAAACACTGAAGCTTTCTTT